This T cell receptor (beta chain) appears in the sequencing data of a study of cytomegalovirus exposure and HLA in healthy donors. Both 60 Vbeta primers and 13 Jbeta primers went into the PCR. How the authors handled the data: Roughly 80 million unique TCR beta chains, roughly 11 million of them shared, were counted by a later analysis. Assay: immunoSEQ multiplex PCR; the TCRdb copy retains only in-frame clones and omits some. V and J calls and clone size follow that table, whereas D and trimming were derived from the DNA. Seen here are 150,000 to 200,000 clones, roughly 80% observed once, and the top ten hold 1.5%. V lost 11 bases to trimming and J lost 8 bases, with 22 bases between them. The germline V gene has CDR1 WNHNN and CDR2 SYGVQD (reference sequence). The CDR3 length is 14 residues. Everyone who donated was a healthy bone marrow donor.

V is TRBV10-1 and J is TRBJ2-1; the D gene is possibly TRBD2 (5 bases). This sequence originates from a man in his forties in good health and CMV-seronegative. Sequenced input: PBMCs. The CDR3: CARTGLTPVDEQFF. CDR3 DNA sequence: TGCGCCCGTACCGGACTCACTCCTGTCGATGAGCAGTTCTTC.